What follows are 11 T cell receptor beta chains derived from one specimen sequenced in a study of Tregs in tolerant kidney transplant recipients. Profiled with immunoSEQ multiplex PCR; TCRdb holds only in-frame clones, not every one. The sample has about 110,000 clones; 90% are singletons. Sequencing was performed on CD4+ T cells from blood, taken before the transplant. The receptors come from a human donor who received a combined kidney and bone marrow transplant.

The rearrangement joins TRBV9 to TRBJ1-3, with 7 positions matching TRBD1. The junction had 4 bases not matched to a gene; V was cut back by 4 bases and J by 0 bases. The CDR3 totals 15 residues. CDR1 is SGDLS and CDR2 is YYNGEE in the germline V gene. The CDR3 loop is CASSTGQRSGNTIYF. CDR3 in DNA: TGTGCCAGCAGCACGGGACAGCGCTCTGGAAACACCATATATTTT.

The chain recombines TRBV7-9 with TRBJ1-1; D gene uncertain. V was clipped by 4 bases and J by 0 bases, with 6 bases between them. This CDR3 is 13 amino acids long. Germline-derived CDR1 and CDR2 are SEHNR and FQNEAQ (reference sequence). CDR3 DNA: TGTGCCAGCAGCTCCAACTTGAACACTGAAGCTTTCTTT. This encodes CASSSNLNTEAFF.

CDR3 amino acids: CASSHPQGTYGYTF. The CDR3 bases are TGTGCCAGCAGCCACCCCCAGGGTACCTATGGCTACACCTTC. This chain connects TRBV11-3 to TRBJ1-2, with a weak D call TRBD1 (5 bases). There are 14 residues in the CDR3. From germline, CDR1 is SGHNT and CDR2 YENEEA. Trimming stripped 5 bases from V and 4 bases from J, with 14 bases between.

The chain combines TRBV6-1 with TRBJ1-5; possibly TRBD1 for D (6 bases). The germline V gene encodes CDR1 MNHNS and CDR2 SASEGT. The CDR3 has 14 residues. V was trimmed by 8 bases and J by 2 bases, leaving 13 bases between them. The CDR3 bases are TGTGCCAGCTCACAAGGGGGTGGCAATCAGCCCCAGCATTTT. It is translated as CASSQGGGNQPQHF.

This chain connects TRBV5-1 to TRBJ1-4; D is undetermined. Per germline, CDR1 SGHRS and CDR2 YFSETQ. V was cut by 2 bases and J by 5 bases, with 13 bases left in between. The CDR3 extends over 15 amino acids. The CDR3, as DNA: TGCGCCAGCAGCTTTCTCGGGGATTTGAATGAAAAACTGTTTTTT. It translates to CASSFLGDLNEKLFF.

This clone turned up a few times. V gene TRBV5-1 combines with J gene TRBJ2-3; D gene uncertain. This CDR3 is built from 14 residues. Looked up from germline, CDR1 is SGHRS and CDR2 is YFSETQ. Trimming left V 4 bases short and J 3 bases short, with 12 bases between. CDR3 DNA sequence: TGCGCCAGCAGCGTAGGTTTCGGGACAGATACGCAGTATTTT. It codes for CASSVGFGTDTQYF.

V is TRBV10-1 and J is TRBJ2-1; TRBD2 matches at 10 bases. Germline values: CDR1 WNHNN, CDR2 SYGVQD (reference sequence). Germline trimming cut 4 bases from V and 3 bases from J; bases unmatched to any gene: 3. The CDR3 has 15 residues. The CDR3 protein is CASSGTSGLYNEQFF. In DNA, the CDR3 is TGCGCCAGCAGTGGGACTAGCGGCCTCTACAATGAGCAGTTCTTC.

In nucleotides, the CDR3 is TGTGCCAGCTCACCACCTGGATTTGGACTAGAGGAAAAACTGTTTTTT. Its protein is CASSPPGFGLEEKLFF. This sequence joins TRBV18 and TRBJ1-4; D call uncertain. Germline CDR1 reads KGHSH; CDR2 reads LQKENI. Trimming stripped 0 bases from V and 8 bases from J, with 16 bases between. The length of the CDR3 is 16 residues.

The chain employs TRBV11-3 and TRBJ1-4, with TRBD1 matching over 8 bases. There are 16 residues in the CDR3. Germline V gene data show CDR1 as SGHNT and CDR2 as YENEEA. V trimming: 5 bases; J trimming: 8 bases; junction bases outside the gene matches: 13. CDR3: CASSPRTGQGYEKLFF. Written as DNA, the CDR3 is TGTGCCAGCAGCCCTCGGACCGGACAGGGCTACGAAAAACTGTTTTTT.

This chain connects TRBV25-1 to TRBJ2-7; D is possibly TRBD2 (5 bases). The CDR3 runs to 9 residues. CDR1 MGHDK and CDR2 SYGVNS come from the germline V gene. The CDR3 sequence: CASGNEQYF. Written as DNA, the CDR3 is TGTGCTTCGGGGAACGAGCAGTACTTC.

This chain links TRBV28 with TRBJ1-2; D gene unclear. V was shortened by 3 bases and J by 3 bases, with 11 bases between the two germline ends. The CDR3 totals 14 residues. The germline V gene encodes CDR1 MDHEN and CDR2 SYDVKM. For the CDR3, the DNA is TGTGCCAGCAGTTTTGGAGGTCACGACTATGGCTACACCTTC. This sequence encodes CASSFGGHDYGYTF.